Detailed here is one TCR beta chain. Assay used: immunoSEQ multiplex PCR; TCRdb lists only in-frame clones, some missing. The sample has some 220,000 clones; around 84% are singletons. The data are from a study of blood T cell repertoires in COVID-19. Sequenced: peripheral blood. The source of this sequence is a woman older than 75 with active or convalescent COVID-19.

CDR3 bases: TGCAGCGCCCCTAGCGGGGGATCTACCTACAATGAGCAGTTCTTC. The encoded protein is CSAPSGGSTYNEQFF. The V and J genes are TRBV29-1 and TRBJ2-1; 10 bases line up with TRBD2. V dropped 7 bases and J dropped 2; count of bases not matched to a gene: 8. This CDR3 has 15 amino acids. Germline CDR1 SQVTM, CDR2 ANQGSEA.